This paragraph reports one TCR beta chain. These data come from a study of blood T cell repertoires in COVID-19. Study background: Samples taken during acute and convalescent COVID-19 were collected in the United States, Italy and Spain.

This CDR3 region has 19 residues. Unmatched junction bases numbered 21, after V lost 4 bases and J lost 6 bases. In germline, CDR1 is WSHSY, CDR2 SAAADI. The table came from immunoSEQ multiplex PCR; TCRdb's copy has only in-frame clones and leaves some out. The table includes about 160,000 clones, approximately 90% detected once. V and J are TRBV10-2 and TRBJ2-1, with TRBD1 identical over 7 bases. The sequence was obtained from a woman between 35 and 50 years old who had been exposed to COVID-19. Sequences were obtained from PBMCs or T cells enriched from blood (not recorded which). CDR3 in DNA: TGCGCCAGCAGTGGGATCGACAGGGCCGGACTTAAGGACGGCAATGAGCAGTTCTTC. This codes for CASSGIDRAGLKDGNEQFF.